One and the same sample provided the 19 T cell receptor beta chains below, sequenced in a study of Ad26.COV2.S vaccination and SARS-CoV-2 variants. Measured with immunoSEQ multiplex PCR; TCRdb has only the in-frame clones, and not every one. The sample contains approximately 400,000 clones, 92% of which appear only once. Sequencing was performed on peripheral blood, taken after recovery from COVID-19. The receptors were gathered from a human donor who had recovered from COVID-19.

The rearrangement links TRBV7-2 to TRBJ2-5; unclear D gene. Looked up from germline, CDR1 is SGHTA and CDR2 is FQGNSA. The CDR3 is 15 residues long. V lost 5 bases to trimming and J lost 1 base, with 14 bases between them. The CDR3 loop reads CASSPSGVLQETQYF. The CDR3 nucleotides are TGTGCCAGCAGCCCCTCTGGGGTTCTCCAAGAGACCCAGTACTTC.

V and J are TRBV7-9 and TRBJ2-2; 8 bases fit TRBD2. Germline loops: CDR1 SEHNR, CDR2 FQNEAQ (reference sequence). V shed 4 bases and J 4 bases; nucleotides not matched to a gene: 5. The CDR3 contains 15 residues. CDR3 protein: CASSSQRGPTGELFF. For the CDR3, the DNA is TGTGCCAGCAGCTCCCAGCGGGGGCCCACCGGGGAGCTGTTTTTT.

The CDR3 DNA sequence: TGCGCCAGCAGTGAGTCAGGGGGTTGGCAGTTCTTC. The encoded protein is CASSESGGWQFF. This chain uses TRBV10-1 with TRBJ2-1, with D tentatively TRBD1 (6 bases). The CDR3 is 12 residues long. CDR1 is WNHNN and CDR2 is SYGVQD in the germline V gene (reference sequence). V lost 0 bases and J 12 bases, leaving 9 bases between the germline ends.

This chain joins TRBV19 and TRBJ2-5; 7 positions match TRBD2. Per germline, CDR1 LNHDA and CDR2 SQIVND (reference sequence). With V trimmed by 3 bases and J by 2 bases, 6 bases remained unmatched. The CDR3 has 15 residues. Written as DNA, the CDR3 is TGTGCCAGTAGTATGGGGGGGACCCCGCAAGAGACCCAGTACTTC. This encodes CASSMGGTPQETQYF.

The chain uses TRBV5-1 and TRBJ2-5; the D is unclear. Trimming removed 1 base from V and 1 base from J, with 8 bases in between. This CDR3 spans 14 amino acids. CDR1 SGHRS and CDR2 YFSETQ come from the germline V gene. CDR3 DNA sequence: TGCGCCAGCAGCTTGTTGGCCAGCCAAGAGACCCAGTACTTC. Translation: CASSLLASQETQYF.

The chain is built from TRBV24-1 and TRBJ2-1; the D call may be TRBD1 or TRBD2 (5 bases each). V lost 5 bases, J lost 7 bases, and 14 bases lay in between. In germline, CDR1 is KGHDR, CDR2 SFDVKD. The CDR3 loop spans 14 amino acids. CDR3 residues: CATSGGVGRNEQFF. As DNA, the CDR3 is TGTGCCACCAGTGGAGGGGTCGGCAGGAATGAGCAGTTCTTC.

The chain carries TRBV27 and TRBJ2-7; 9 nucleotides match TRBD1. Germline CDR1 reads MNHEY; CDR2 reads SMNVEV (reference sequence). Trimming removed 5 bases from V and 7 bases from J; junction bases left unmatched: 9. The CDR3 loop spans 14 amino acids. The CDR3 here is CASSDYRGQGEQYF. CDR3 sequence (DNA): TGTGCCAGCAGTGACTACAGGGGGCAGGGTGAGCAGTACTTC.

This chain uses TRBV3-1 (or the pseudogene TRBV3-2) with TRBJ2-2; D gene unclear. Germline V CDR1 and CDR2: LGHDT, YNNKEL (reference sequence). The CDR3 runs 11 residues. V was clipped by 3 bases and J by 8 bases, with 4 bases between them. CDR3 loop: CASSQEGELFF. Written as DNA, the CDR3 is TGTGCCAGCAGCCAGGAGGGGGAGCTGTTTTTT.

The rearrangement uses TRBV6-5 and TRBJ2-3; TRBD2 might be the D (6 bases). With 6 bases removed from V and 7 bases from J, the gap between germline ends came to 14 bases. Per the germline V gene, CDR1 is MNHEY and CDR2 is SVGAGI. The CDR3 is made up of 13 amino acids. CDR3 sequence: CASRDWRVYTQYF. DNA for the CDR3: TGTGCCAGCAGAGATTGGAGGGTTTATACGCAGTATTTT.

The chain links TRBV28 to TRBJ1-4; D is uncertain. CDR1 and CDR2 from the germline V gene are MDHEN and SYDVKM. This CDR3 spans 11 amino acids. CDR3 in DNA: TGTGCTTGCGTTGGTAATGAAAAACTGTTTTTT. Residues: CACVGNEKLFF.

This chain joins TRBV18 and TRBJ2-2; D is ambiguous. Germline CDR1 KGHSH, CDR2 LQKENI. The germline V and J ends were trimmed by 3 bases and 0 bases, with 11 bases remaining between them. This CDR3 contains 16 residues. Here the CDR3 DNA reads TGTGCCAGCTCACCGCCGACTCTAGCGAACACCGGGGAGCTGTTTTTT. Protein sequence: CASSPPTLANTGELFF.

The genes are TRBV25-1 and TRBJ2-7; D gene uncertain. The germline V gene encodes CDR1 MGHDK and CDR2 SYGVNS. The V end was cut by 2 bases, the J end by 0 bases, with 14 bases between. The CDR3 length is 16 residues. CDR3 sequence (DNA): TGTGCCAGCAGTGAAGTGGAAGTACTCAGCTCCTACGAGCAGTACTTC. Translating gives CASSEVEVLSSYEQYF.

The chain couples TRBV6-5 to TRBJ1-1; D is unresolved. CDR1 is MNHEY and CDR2 is SVGAGI in the germline V gene. The CDR3 runs to 14 residues. Trimming removed 4 bases at V and 2 bases at J, with 11 bases between. The CDR3 protein is CASSLEGFNTEAFF. The DNA of the CDR3 is TGTGCCAGCAGTTTGGAGGGTTTTAACACTGAAGCTTTCTTT.

The rearrangement uses TRBV7-9 and TRBJ2-2, with 11 bases fitting TRBD1. Germline V gene lookup returns CDR1 SEHNR and CDR2 FQNEAQ (reference sequence). The CDR3 has 16 amino acids. V trimming: 5 bases; J trimming: 6 bases; junction bases outside the gene matches: 8. The DNA of the CDR3 is TGTGCCAGCAGCCCTAGGACAGGGGGCGTATCCGGGGAGCTGTTTTTT. Translated: CASSPRTGGVSGELFF.

The J gene is TRBJ1-2, the V gene TRBV2; TRBD1 is a possible D gene (6 bases). The germline V gene has CDR1 SNHLY and CDR2 FYNNEI. Trimming took off 2 bases at V and 3 bases at J, with 16 bases between the two ends. CDR3 length equals 16 residues. CDR3 sequence: CASSEWYRAEDYGYTF. The CDR3 DNA is TGTGCCAGCAGTGAATGGTACAGGGCGGAGGACTATGGCTACACCTTC.

This clone has only a few counts. The chain recombines TRBV5-1 with TRBJ2-6; 8 bases map to TRBD1. The CDR3 is made up of 15 amino acids. J lost 4 bases, V lost 3 bases, and 3 bases had no gene match. Germline V CDR1 and CDR2: SGHRS, YFSETQ. CDR3 in DNA: TGCGCCAGCAGCTGGACAGGGTCCGGGGCCAACGTCCTGACTTTC. Translation gives CASSWTGSGANVLTF. Full variable domain (remainder filled in from reference TRBV5-1 and TRBJ2-6): KAGVTQTPRYLIKTRGQQVTLSCSPISGHRSVSWYQQTPGQGLQFLFEYFSETQRNKGNFPGRFSGRQFSNSRSEMNVSTLELGDSALYLCASSWTGSGANVLTFGAGSRLTVL.

This clone has more than one count but fewer than ten. The V call is TRBV19, the J call TRBJ2-1; D gene unclear. This CDR3 region has 11 residues. V was pared by 5 bases and J by 1 base, with 0 bases between. Germline V gives CDR1 LNHDA, CDR2 SQIVND (reference sequence). The CDR3 is CASSSYNEQFF. CDR3 nucleotides: TGTGCCAGTAGTTCCTACAATGAGCAGTTCTTC.

The V call is TRBV5-1, the J call TRBJ2-1, with D uncertain. This CDR3 has 13 residues. V lost 3 bases and J lost 4, with 8 bases in between. The germline V gene encodes CDR1 SGHRS and CDR2 YFSETQ. Here the CDR3 DNA reads TGCGCCAGCAGCTCGGACGGATACAATGAGCAGTTCTTC. It yields the protein CASSSDGYNEQFF.

The chain uses TRBV7-9 and TRBJ2-1; D not resolved. The germline CDR1 and CDR2 sequences are SEHNR and FQNEAQ (reference sequence). This CDR3 is built from 11 residues. Trimming took off 3 bases at V and 6 bases at J, with 3 bases between the two ends. Here the CDR3 reads CASSFGNEQFF. CDR3 coding DNA: TGTGCCAGCAGCTTCGGCAATGAGCAGTTCTTC.